This T cell receptor beta chain appears in the sequencing data of a study of Graves' ophthalmopathy and Graves' hyperthyroidism. RNA transcripts were the source from which TCR beta CDR3 regions were amplified. RT-PCR in the first round used HTBI primers; a second-round multiplex PCR followed. MiXCR, run by TCRdb on the multiplex PCR reads, gives a single entry per CDR3 protein. Here the sample spans around 1.1 million distinct CDR3 sequences, approximately 35% being singletons. Patients newly diagnosed with hyperthyroidism, under 2 months' duration, were aged 18 to 65, the study reports. Study-wide results and limits: Ophthalmopathy cases were distinguished from stable hyperthyroidism by a 13-signature model, reaching over 85% sensitivity and around 81% specificity.

V dropped 4 bases and J dropped 0; count of bases not matched to a gene: 1. Looked up from germline, CDR1 is SGHRS and CDR2 is YFSETQ. CDR3 length: 15 amino acids. This clonotype was found many times. Antigen: not known. The sample comprised peripheral blood or thyroid tissue (not recorded which). The source is an adult man with Graves' hyperthyroidism. The genes are TRBV5-1 and TRBJ2-2, with 9 bases aligning to TRBD1. CDR3 protein: CASSGTGTNTGELFF. The CDR3 DNA is TGCGCCAGCAGCGGGACAGGGACGAACACCGGGGAGCTGTTTTTT.